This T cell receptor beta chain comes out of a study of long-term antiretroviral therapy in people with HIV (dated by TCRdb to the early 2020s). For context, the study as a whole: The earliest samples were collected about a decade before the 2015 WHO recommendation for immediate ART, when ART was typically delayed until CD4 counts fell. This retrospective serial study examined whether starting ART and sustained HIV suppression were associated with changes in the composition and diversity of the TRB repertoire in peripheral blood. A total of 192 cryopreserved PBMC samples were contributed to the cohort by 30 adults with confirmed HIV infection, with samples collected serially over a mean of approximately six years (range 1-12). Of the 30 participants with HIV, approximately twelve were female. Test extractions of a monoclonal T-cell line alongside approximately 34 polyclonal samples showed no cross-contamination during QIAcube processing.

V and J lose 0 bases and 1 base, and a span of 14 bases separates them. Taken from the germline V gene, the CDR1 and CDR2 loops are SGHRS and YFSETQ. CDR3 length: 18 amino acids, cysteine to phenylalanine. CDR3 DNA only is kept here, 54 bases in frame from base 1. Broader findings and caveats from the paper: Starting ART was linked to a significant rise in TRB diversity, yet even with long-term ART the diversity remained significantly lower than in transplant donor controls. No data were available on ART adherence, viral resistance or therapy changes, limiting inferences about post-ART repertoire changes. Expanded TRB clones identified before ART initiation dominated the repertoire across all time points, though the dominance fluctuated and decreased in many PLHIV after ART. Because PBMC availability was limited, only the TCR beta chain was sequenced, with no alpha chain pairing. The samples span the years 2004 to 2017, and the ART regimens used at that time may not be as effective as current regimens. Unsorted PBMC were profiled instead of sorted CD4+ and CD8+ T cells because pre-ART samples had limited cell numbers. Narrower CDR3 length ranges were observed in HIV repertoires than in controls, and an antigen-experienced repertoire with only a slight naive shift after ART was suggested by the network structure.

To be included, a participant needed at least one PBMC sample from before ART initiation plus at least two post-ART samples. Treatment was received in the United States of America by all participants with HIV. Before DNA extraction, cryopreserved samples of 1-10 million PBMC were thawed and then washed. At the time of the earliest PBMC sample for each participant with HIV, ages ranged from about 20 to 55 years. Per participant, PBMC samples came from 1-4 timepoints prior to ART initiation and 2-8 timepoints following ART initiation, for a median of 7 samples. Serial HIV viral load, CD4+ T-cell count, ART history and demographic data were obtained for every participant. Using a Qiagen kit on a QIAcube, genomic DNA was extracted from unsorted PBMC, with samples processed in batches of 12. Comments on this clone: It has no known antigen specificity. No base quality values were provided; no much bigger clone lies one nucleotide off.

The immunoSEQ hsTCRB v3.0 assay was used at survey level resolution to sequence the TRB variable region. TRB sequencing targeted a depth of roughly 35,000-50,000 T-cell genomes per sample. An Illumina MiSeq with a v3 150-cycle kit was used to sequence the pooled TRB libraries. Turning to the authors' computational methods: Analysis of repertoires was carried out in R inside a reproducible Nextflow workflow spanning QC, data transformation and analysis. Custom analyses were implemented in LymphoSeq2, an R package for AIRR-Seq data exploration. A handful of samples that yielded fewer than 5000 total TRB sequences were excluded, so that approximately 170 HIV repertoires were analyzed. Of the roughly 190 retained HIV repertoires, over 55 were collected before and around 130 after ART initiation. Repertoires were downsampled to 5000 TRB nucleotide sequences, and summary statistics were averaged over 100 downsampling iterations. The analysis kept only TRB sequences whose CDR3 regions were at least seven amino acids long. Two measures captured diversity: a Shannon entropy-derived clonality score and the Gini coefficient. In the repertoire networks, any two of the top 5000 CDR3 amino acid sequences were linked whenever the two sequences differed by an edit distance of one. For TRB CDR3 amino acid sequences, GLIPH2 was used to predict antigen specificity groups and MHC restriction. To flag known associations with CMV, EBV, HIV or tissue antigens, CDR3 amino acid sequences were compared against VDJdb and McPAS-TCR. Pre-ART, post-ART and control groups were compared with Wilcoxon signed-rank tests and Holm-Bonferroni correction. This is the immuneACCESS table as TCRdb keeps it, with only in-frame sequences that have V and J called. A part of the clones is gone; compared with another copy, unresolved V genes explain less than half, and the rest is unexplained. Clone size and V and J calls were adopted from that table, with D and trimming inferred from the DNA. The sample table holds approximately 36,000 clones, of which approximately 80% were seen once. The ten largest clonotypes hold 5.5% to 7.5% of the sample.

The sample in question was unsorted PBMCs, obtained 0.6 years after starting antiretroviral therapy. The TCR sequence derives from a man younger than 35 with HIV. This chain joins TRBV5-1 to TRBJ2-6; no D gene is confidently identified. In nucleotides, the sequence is TGCGCCAGCAGCTTGGCTTCAGCCTTAAGGTCTGGGGCCAACGTCCTGACTTTC. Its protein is CASSLASALRSGANVLTF.